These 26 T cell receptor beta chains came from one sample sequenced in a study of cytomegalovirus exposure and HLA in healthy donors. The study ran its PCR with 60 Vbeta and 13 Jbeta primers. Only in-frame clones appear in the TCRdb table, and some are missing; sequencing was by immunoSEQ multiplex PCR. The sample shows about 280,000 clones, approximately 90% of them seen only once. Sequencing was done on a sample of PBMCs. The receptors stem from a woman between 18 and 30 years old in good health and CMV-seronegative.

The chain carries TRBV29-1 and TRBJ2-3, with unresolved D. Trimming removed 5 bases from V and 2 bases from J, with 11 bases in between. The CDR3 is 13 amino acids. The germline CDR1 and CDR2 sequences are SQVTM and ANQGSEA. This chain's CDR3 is CSVSSLFTDTQYF. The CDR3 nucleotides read TGCAGCGTTAGTAGCCTCTTCACAGATACGCAGTATTTT.

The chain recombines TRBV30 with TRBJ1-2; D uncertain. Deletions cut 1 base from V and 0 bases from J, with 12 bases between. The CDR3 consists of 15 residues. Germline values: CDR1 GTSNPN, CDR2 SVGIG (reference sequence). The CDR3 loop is CAWSGEKTANYGYTF. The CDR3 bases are TGTGCCTGGAGTGGAGAGAAAACAGCTAACTATGGCTACACCTTC.

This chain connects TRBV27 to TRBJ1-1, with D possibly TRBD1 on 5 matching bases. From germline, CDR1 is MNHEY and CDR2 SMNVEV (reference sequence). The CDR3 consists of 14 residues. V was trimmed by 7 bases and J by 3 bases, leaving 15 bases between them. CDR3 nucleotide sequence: TGTGCCAGCAAGGGTGGGGCTAGGTACACTGAAGCTTTCTTT. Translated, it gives CASKGGARYTEAFF.

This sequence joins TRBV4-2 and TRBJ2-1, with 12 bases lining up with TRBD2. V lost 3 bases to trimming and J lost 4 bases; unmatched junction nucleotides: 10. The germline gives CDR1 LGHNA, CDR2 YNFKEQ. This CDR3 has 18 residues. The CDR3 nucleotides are TGTGCCAGCAGCCAGGATTCAGGACTAGCGGGGACATACAATGAGCAGTTCTTC. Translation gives CASSQDSGLAGTYNEQFF.

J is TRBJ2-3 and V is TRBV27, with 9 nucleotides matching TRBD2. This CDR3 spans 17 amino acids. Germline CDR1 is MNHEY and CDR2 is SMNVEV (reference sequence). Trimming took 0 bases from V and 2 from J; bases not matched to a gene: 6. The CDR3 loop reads CASSLSSGGIYTDTQYF. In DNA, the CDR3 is TGTGCCAGCAGTTTATCAAGCGGGGGGATCTACACAGATACGCAGTATTTT.

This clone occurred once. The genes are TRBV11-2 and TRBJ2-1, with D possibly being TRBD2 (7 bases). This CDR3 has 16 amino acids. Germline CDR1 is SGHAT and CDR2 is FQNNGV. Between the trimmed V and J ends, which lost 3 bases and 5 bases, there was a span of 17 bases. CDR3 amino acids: CASSLTGGRGDNEQFF. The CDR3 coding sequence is TGTGCCAGCAGCTTGACCGGGGGGCGCGGGGACAATGAGCAGTTCTTC.

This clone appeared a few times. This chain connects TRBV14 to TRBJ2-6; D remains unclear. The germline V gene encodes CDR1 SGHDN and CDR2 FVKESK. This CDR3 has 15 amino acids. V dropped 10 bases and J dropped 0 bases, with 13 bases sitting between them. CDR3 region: CATRPISSGANVLTF. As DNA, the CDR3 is TGTGCCACCCGCCCAATTAGCTCTGGGGCCAACGTCCTGACTTTC.

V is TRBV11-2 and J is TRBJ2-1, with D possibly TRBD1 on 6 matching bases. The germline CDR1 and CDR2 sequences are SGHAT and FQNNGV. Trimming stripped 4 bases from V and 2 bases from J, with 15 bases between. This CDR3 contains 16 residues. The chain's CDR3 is CASSSPAGAAYNEQFF. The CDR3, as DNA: TGTGCCAGCAGCTCTCCAGCAGGGGCCGCCTACAATGAGCAGTTCTTC. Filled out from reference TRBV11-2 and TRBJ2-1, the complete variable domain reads EAGVAQSPRYKIIEKRQSVAFWCNPISGHATLYWYQQILGQGPKLLIQFQNNGVVDDSQLPKDRFSAERLKGVDSTLKIQPAKLEDSAVYLCASSSPAGAAYNEQFFGPGTRLTVL.

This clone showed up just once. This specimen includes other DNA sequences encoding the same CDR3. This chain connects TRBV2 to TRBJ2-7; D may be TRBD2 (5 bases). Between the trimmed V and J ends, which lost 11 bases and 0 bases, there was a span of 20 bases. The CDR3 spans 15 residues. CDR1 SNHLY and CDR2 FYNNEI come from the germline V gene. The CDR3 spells CAFSGGEKSSYEQYF. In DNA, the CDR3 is TGTGCCTTCTCCGGAGGTGAAAAGAGCTCCTACGAGCAGTACTTC.

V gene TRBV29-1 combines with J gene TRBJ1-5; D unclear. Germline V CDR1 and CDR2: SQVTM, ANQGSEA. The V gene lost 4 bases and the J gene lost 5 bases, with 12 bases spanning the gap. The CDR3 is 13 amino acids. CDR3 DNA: TGCAGCGTTGGGTTGGGGAGTGATCAGCCCCAGCATTTT. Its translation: CSVGLGSDQPQHF.

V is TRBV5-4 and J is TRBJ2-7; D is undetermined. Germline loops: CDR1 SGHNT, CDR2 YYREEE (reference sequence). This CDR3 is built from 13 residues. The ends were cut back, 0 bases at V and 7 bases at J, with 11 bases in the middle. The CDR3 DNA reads TGTGCCAGCAGCTTGGTTTCCTCCCCTGAGCAGTACTTC. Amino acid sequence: CASSLVSSPEQYF.

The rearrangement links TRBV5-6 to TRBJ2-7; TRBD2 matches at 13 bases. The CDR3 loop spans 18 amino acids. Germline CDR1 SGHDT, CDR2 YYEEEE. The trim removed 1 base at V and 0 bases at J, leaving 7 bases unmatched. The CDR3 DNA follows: TGTGCCAGCAGCTTGCAACTAGCGGGGGGGTGGGGCTCCTACGAGCAGTACTTC. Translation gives CASSLQLAGGWGSYEQYF.

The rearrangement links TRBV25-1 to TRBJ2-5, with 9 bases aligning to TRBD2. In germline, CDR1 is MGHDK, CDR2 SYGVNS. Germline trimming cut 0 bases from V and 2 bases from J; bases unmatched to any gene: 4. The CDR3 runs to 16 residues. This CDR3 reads CASSEYRAGGQETQYF. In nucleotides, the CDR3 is TGTGCCAGCAGTGAATATAGGGCGGGGGGGCAAGAGACCCAGTACTTC.

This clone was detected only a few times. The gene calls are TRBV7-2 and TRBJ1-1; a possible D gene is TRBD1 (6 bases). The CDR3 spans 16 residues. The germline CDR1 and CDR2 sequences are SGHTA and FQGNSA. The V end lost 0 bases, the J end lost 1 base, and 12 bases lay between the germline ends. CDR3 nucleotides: TGTGCCAGCAGCTTAGCAGACAGGTACCCGAACACTGAAGCTTTCTTT. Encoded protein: CASSLADRYPNTEAFF.

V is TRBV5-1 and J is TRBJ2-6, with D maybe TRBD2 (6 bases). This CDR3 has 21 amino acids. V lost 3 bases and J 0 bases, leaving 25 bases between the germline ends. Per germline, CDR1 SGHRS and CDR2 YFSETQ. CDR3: CASSSQPPYQGLPSGANVLTF. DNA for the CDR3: TGCGCCAGCAGCTCGCAACCCCCTTACCAAGGACTACCCTCTGGGGCCAACGTCCTGACTTTC.

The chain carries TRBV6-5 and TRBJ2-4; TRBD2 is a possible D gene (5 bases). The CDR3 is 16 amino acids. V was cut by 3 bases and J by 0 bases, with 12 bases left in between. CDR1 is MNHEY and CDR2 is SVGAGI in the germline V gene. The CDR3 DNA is TGTGCCAGCAGTTATAGCGTTAATCTAGCCAAAAACATTCAGTACTTC. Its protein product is CASSYSVNLAKNIQYF.

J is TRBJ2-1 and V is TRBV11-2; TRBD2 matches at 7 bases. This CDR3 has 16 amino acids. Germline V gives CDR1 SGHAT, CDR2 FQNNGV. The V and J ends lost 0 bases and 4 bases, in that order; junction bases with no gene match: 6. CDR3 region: CASSLDMAGVYNEQFF. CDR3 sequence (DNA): TGTGCCAGCAGCTTAGATATGGCGGGGGTATACAATGAGCAGTTCTTC.

CDR3 amino acids: CASNRAGGSSSTDTQYF. CDR3 nucleotide sequence: TGTGCCAGTAACCGCGCGGGGGGTAGTAGTTCCACAGATACGCAGTATTTT. The chain couples TRBV19 to TRBJ2-3; 8 bases are shared with TRBD2. The CDR3 extends over 17 amino acids. Germline V gives CDR1 LNHDA, CDR2 SQIVND (reference sequence). The V and J ends lost 7 bases and 2 bases, in that order; junction bases with no gene match: 14. Full variable domain (remainder filled in from reference TRBV19 and TRBJ2-3): DGGITQSPKYLFRKEGQNVTLSCEQNLNHDAMYWYRQDPGQGLRLIYYSQIVNDFQKGDIAEGYSVSREKKESFPLTVTSAQKNPTAFYLCASNRAGGSSSTDTQYFGPGTRLTVL.

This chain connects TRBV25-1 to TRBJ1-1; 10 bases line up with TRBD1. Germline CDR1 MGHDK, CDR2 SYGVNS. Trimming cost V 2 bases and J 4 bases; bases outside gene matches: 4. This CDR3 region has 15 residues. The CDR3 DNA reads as TGTGCCAGCAGTGAACCAGACAGGGGGCGCACTGAAGCTTTCTTT. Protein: CASSEPDRGRTEAFF.

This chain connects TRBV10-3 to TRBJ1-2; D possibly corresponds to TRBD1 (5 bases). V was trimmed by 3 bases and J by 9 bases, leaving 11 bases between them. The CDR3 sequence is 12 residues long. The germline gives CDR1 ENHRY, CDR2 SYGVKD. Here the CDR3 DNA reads TGTGCCATCAGTGATCAGGGTGCGAGCTACACCTTC. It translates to CAISDQGASYTF.

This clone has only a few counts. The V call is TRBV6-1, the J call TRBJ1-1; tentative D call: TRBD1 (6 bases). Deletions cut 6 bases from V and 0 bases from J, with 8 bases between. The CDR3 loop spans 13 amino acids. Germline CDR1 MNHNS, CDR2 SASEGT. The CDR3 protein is CASRQGLNTEAFF. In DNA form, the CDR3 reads TGTGCCAGCAGACAGGGTCTGAACACTGAAGCTTTCTTT.

CDR3 in amino acids: CASSIQPGGPGELFF. The CDR3 region has the DNA TGTGCCAGCAGCATACAGCCGGGGGGTCCCGGGGAGCTGTTTTTT. This chain links TRBV9 with TRBJ2-2, with 7 bases identical to TRBD2. CDR1 is SGDLS and CDR2 is YYNGEE in the germline V gene. The CDR3 extends over 15 amino acids. Losses at the gene ends were 4 bases for V and 6 bases for J; bases not matched to a gene: 9.

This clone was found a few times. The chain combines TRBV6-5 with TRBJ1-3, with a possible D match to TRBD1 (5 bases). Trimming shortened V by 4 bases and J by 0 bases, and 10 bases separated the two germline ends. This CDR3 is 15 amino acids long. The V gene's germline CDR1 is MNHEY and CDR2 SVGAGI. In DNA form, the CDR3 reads TGTGCCAGCAGTTTAAGACAGTACTCTGGAAACACCATATATTTT. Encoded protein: CASSLRQYSGNTIYF.

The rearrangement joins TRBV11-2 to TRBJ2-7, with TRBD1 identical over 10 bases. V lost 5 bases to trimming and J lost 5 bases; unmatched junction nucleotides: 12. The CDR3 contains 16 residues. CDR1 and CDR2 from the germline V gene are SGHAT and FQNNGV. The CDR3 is CASSLRPGQGSNEQYF. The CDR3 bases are TGTGCCAGCAGCCTTCGACCGGGACAGGGGAGCAACGAGCAGTACTTC.

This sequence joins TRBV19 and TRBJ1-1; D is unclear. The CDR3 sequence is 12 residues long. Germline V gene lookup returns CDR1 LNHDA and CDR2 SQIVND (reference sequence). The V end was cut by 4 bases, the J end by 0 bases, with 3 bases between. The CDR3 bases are TGTGCCAGTAGTACCGTGAACACTGAAGCTTTCTTT. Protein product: CASSTVNTEAFF.

CDR3 DNA: TGTGCCAGCACCAGCAGCGGGGGGTTTAACACCGGGGAGCTGTTTTTT. This sequence encodes CASTSSGGFNTGELFF. The chain carries TRBV27 and TRBJ2-2, with TRBD2 identical over 9 bases. This CDR3 has 16 amino acids. Germline loops: CDR1 MNHEY, CDR2 SMNVEV (reference sequence). The ends lost 7 bases at V and 2 bases at J; junction bases unmatched: 8.